This TCR beta chain was identified during a study of cytomegalovirus exposure and HLA in healthy donors. As for the study in general: The approximately 120 validation repertoires, a later analysis reported, used the same platform as the approximately 670 first-cohort repertoires.

Some clones are missing from TCRdb's copy, which holds only in-frame ones; the method was immunoSEQ multiplex PCR. The sample includes hundreds of thousands of clones, around 87% seen only once; the top ten take around 1.2%. Points from the study as a whole: A later analysis found first-cohort TCR clusters tended to co-occur in the 90 to 150 validation repertoires. Rare TCR sequences dominated, though some public TCRs recurred in many donors. It was reported that the classifier diagnosed cytomegalovirus status with high specificity and sensitivity in both the original and validation cohorts.

This clone is a singleton in its sample. Its antigen is unidentified. The sample comprised PBMCs. This TCR derives from a woman aged 25 to 39 in good health and CMV-seropositive.

Here the CDR3 DNA reads TGTGCCAGCAGTTTAATGGGTAGGGGGGGGAATGAGCAGTTCTTC. It specifies CASSLMGRGGNEQFF. This chain links TRBV27 with TRBJ2-1; weak D call: TRBD2 (7 bases). Trimming took 2 bases from V and 7 from J, leaving 15 bases between them. The CDR3 runs 15 residues. CDR1 and CDR2 from the germline V gene are MNHEY and SMNVEV (reference sequence).